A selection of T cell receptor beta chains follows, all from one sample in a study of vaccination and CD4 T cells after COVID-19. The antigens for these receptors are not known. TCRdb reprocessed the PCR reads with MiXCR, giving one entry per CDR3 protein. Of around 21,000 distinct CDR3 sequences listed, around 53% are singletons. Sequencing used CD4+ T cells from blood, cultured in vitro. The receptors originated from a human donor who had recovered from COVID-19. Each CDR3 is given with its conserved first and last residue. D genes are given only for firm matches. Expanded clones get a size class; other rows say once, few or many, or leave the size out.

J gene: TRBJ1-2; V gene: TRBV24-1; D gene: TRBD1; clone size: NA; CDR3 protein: CATSDFSGGGYTF; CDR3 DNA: TGTGCCACCAGTGATTTTTCAGGGGGTGGCTACACCTTC
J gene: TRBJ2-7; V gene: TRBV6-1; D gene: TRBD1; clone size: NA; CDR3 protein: CASRRDRGLEKEQYF; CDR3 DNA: TGTGCCAGCAGGCGGGACAGGGGACTGGAAAAGGAGCAGTACTTC
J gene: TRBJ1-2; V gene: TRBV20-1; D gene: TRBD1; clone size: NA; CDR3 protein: CSARDPGQGADGYTF; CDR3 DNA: TGCAGTGCTAGAGATCCTGGGCAGGGGGCAGATGGCTACACCTTC
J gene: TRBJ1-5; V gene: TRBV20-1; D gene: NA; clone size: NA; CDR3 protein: CSASPSTGGNQPQHF; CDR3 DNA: TGCAGTGCTAGTCCCTCGACAGGTGGCAATCAGCCCCAGCATTTT
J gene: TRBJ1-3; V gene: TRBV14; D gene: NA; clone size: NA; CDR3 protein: CASSPSYSGNTIYF; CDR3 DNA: TGTGCCAGCTCCCCGAGTTACTCTGGAAACACCATATATTTT
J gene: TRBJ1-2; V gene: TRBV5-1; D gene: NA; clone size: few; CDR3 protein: CASSLDSSAKQF; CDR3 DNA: TGCGCCAGCAGCTTGGACTCCTCGGCCAAACAGTTC
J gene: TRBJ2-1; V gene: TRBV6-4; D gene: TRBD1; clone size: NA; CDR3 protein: CASSDPGGLVYNEQFF; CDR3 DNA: TGTGCCAGCAGTGACCCAGGGGGCCTAGTCTACAATGAGCAGTTCTTC
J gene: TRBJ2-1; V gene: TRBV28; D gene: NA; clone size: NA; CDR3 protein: CASTGGSLGSSYNEQFF; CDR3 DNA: TGTGCCAGCACCGGAGGAAGCCTAGGGAGCTCCTACAATGAGCAGTTCTTC
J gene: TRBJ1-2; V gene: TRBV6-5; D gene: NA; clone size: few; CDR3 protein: CASSYGRNYGYTF; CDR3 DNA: TGTGCCAGCAGTTACGGGAGAAACTATGGCTACACCTTC
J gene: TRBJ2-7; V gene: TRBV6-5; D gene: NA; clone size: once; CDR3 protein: CASSYGGIPLRQYF; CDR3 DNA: TGTGCCAGCAGTTACGGGGGCATTCCCCTAAGGCAGTACTTC
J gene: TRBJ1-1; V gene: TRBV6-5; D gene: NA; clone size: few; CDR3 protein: CASSYSDFNTEAFF; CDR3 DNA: TGTGCCAGCAGTTACTCCGACTTTAACACTGAAGCTTTCTTT
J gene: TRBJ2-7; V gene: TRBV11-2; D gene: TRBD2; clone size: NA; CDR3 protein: CASSLGSSGSSYEQYF; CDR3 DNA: TGTGCCAGCAGCTTAGGGTCCAGCGGGAGCTCCTACGAGCAGTACTTC
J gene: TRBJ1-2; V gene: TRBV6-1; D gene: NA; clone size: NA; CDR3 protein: CASSLTRGVTGYTF; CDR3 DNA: TGTGCCAGCAGTCTTACTAGGGGCGTTACCGGCTACACCTTC
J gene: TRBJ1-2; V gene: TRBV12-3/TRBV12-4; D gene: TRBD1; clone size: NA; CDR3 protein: CASSSGRDRGNYGYTF; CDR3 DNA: TGTGCCAGCAGTTCCGGACGGGACAGGGGAAACTATGGCTACACCTTC
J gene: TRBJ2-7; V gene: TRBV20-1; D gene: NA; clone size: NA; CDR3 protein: CSSASSYEQYF; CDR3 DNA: TGCAGTAGCGCCTCCTCCTACGAGCAGTACTTC
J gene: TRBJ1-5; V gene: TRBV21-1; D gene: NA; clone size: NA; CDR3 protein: CASSKRAGPMSNQPQHF; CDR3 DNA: TGTGCCAGCAGCAAAAGGGCAGGGCCGATGAGCAATCAGCCCCAGCATTTT
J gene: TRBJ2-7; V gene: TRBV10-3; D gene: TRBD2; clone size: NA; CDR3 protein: CASSAPGLAGYEQYF; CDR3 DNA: TGTGCCAGCAGTGCACCGGGACTAGCGGGCTACGAGCAGTACTTC
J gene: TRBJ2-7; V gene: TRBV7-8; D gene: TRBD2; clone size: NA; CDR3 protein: CASSLERERTYEQYF; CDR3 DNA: TGTGCCAGCAGCTTAGAGCGGGAGAGAACCTACGAGCAGTACTTC
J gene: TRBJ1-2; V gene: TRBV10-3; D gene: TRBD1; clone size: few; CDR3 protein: CATQEGAYGYTF; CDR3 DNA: TGTGCCACTCAAGAGGGGGCGTATGGCTACACCTTC
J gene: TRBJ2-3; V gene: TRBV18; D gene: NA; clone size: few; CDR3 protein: CASSPPSRAPNTDTQYF; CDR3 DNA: TGTGCCAGCTCACCACCTTCGCGGGCACCGAACACAGATACGCAGTATTTT
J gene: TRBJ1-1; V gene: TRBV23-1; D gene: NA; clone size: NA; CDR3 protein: CASSRGDGTEAFF; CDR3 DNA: TGCGCCAGCAGTCGGGGGGATGGCACTGAAGCTTTCTTT
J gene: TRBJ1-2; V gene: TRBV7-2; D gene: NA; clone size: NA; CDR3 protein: CASSLVGQGSGYTF; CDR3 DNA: TGTGCCAGCAGCTTAGTAGGCCAGGGGTCCGGCTACACCTTC
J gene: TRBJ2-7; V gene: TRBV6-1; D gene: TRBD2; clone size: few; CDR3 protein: CASGSAASGHYEQYF; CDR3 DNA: TGTGCCAGCGGCAGCGCGGCTAGCGGGCACTACGAGCAGTACTTC
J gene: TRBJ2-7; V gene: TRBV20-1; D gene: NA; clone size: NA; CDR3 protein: CSLRISSYEQYF; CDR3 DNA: TGCAGTCTCCGGATAAGCTCCTACGAGCAGTACTTC
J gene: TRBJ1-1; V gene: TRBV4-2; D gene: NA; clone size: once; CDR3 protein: CASSQPLRGNTEAFF; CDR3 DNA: TGTGCCAGCAGCCAACCCCTCCGGGGAAACACTGAAGCTTTCTTT
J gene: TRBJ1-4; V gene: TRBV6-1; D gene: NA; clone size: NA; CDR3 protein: CASSPSGEIANEKLFF; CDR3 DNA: TGTGCCAGCAGCCCCTCGGGGGAGATAGCTAATGAAAAACTGTTTTTT
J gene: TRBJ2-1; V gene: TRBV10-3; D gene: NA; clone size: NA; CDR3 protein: CATVGESYNEQFF; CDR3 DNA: TGTGCCACGGTGGGGGAATCCTACAATGAGCAGTTCTTC
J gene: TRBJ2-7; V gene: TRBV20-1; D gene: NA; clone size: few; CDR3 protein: CSAPNPNRESYEQYF; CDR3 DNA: TGCAGTGCCCCGAACCCCAACAGGGAGTCCTACGAGCAGTACTTC
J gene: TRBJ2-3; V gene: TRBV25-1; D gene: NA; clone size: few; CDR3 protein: CASARVPTDTQYF; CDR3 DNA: TGTGCCAGTGCACGGGTGCCCACAGATACGCAGTATTTT
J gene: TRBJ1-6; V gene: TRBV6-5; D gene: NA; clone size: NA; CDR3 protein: CASSYGLPARSPLHF; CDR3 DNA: TGTGCCAGCAGTTACGGCCTGCCCGCGAGGTCACCCCTCCACTTT
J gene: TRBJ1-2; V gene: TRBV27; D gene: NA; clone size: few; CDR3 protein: CASSQDTNYGYTF; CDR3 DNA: TGTGCCAGCAGCCAGGACACTAACTATGGCTACACCTTC
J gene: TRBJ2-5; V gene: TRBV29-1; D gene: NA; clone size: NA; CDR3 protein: CSVAFGMHQETQYF; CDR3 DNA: TGCAGCGTTGCCTTCGGAATGCACCAAGAGACCCAGTACTTC
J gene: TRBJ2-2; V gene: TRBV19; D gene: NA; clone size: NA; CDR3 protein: CASSMGPGGTGELFF; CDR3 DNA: TGTGCCAGTAGTATGGGACCCGGTGGCACCGGGGAGCTGTTTTTT
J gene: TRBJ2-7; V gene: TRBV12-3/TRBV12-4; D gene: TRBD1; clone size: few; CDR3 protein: CASNLGQGISYEQYF; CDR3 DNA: TGTGCCAGCAACCTAGGACAGGGAATCTCCTACGAGCAGTACTTC
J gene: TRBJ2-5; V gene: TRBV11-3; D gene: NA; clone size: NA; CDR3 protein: CASSPGGGIQETQYF; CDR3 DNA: TGTGCCAGCAGCCCAGGGGGGGGCATTCAAGAGACCCAGTACTTC
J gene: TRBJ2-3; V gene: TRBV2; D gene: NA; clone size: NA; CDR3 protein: CASSANTDTQYF; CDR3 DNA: TGTGCCAGCAGTGCTAACACAGATACGCAGTATTTT
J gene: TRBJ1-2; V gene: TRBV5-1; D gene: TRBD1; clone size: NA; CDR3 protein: CASSQGQGASYGYTF; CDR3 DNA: TGCGCCAGCAGCCAGGGACAGGGGGCATCCTATGGCTACACCTTC
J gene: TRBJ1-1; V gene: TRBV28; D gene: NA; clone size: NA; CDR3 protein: CGGMNTEAFF; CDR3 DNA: TGTGGGGGAATGAACACTGAAGCTTTCTTT
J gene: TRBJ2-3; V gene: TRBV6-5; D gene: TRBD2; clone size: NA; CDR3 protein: CASSCSGGPSDTQYF; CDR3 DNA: TGTGCCAGCAGTTGCTCGGGAGGGCCCTCAGATACGCAGTATTTT
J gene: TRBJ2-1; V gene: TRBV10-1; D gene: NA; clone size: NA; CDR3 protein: CASSPGKWNEQFF; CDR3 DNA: TGCGCCAGCAGTCCCGGAAAATGGAATGAGCAGTTCTTC
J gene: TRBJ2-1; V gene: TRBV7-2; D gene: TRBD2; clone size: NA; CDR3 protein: CASSLMRSGGGGEQFF; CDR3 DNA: TGTGCCAGCAGCTTAATGCGTAGCGGGGGCGGGGGGGAGCAGTTCTTC
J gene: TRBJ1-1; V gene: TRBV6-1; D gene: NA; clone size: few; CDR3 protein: CARTNPLTSAARKAFF; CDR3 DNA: TGTGCCAGGACGAACCCGCTAACAAGCGCGGCTCGGAAAGCTTTCTTT
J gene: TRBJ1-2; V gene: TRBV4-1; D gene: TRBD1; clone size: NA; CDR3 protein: CASSWDRGQSGYTF; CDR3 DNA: TGCGCCAGCAGCTGGGACAGGGGGCAGAGCGGCTACACCTTC
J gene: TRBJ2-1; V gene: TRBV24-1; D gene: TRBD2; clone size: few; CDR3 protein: CATSDRLAGSREQFF; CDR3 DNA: TGTGCCACCAGTGATCGACTAGCGGGGAGTCGGGAGCAGTTCTTC
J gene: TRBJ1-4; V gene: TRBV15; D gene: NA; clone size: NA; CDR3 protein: CATSRDLISEKLFF; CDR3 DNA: TGTGCCACCAGCAGAGATTTAATATCGGAAAAACTGTTTTTT
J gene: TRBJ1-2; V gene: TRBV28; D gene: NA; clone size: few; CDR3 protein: CASSFNPNYGYTF; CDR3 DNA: TGTGCCAGCAGTTTTAACCCTAACTATGGCTACACCTTC
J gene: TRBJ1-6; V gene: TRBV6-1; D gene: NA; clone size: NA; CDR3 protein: CASTETGDRSFYSPLHF; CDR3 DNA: TGTGCCAGCACCGAAACGGGTGACAGGTCGTTTTATTCACCCCTCCACTTT
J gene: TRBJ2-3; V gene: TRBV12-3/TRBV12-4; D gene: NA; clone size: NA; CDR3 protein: CASSSLGHSSTDTQYF; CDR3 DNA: TGTGCCAGCAGTTCACTGGGACACAGTAGCACAGATACGCAGTATTTT
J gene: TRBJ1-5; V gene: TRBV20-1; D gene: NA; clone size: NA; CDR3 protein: CSAQYSNQPQHF; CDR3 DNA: TGCAGTGCTCAATATAGCAATCAGCCCCAGCATTTT
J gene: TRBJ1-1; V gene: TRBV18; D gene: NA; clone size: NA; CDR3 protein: CASSPSGGTTEAFF; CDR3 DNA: TGTGCCAGCTCACCATCTGGAGGTACCACTGAAGCTTTCTTT
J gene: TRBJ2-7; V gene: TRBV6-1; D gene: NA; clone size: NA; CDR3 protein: CASSEAPEWSEQYF; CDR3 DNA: TGTGCCAGCAGTGAAGCGCCGGAGTGGAGCGAGCAGTACTTC
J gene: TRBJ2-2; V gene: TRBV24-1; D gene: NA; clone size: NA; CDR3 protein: CATSNRESGELFF; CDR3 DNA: TGTGCCACCAGTAACAGGGAAAGCGGGGAGCTGTTTTTT
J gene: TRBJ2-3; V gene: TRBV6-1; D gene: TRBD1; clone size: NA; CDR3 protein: CASRPTFRGGQGRDTQYF; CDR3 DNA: TGTGCCAGCAGGCCCACTTTCAGGGGGGGACAGGGGCGCGATACGCAGTATTTT